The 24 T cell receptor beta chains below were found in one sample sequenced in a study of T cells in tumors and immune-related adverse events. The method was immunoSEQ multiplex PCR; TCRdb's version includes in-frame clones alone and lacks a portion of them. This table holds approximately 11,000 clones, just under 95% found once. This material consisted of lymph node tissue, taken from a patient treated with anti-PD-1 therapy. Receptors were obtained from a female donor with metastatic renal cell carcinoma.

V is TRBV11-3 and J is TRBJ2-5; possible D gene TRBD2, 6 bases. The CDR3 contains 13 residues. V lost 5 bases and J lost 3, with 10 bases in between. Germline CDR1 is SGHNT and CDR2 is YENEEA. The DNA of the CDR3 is TGTGCCAGCAGCGCGGGACCGGAAGAGACCCAGTACTTC. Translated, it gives CASSAGPEETQYF.

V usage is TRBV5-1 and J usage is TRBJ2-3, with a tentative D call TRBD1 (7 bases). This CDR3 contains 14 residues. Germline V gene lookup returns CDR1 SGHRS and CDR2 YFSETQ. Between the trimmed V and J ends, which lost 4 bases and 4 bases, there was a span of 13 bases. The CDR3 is CASSAGQPSDTQYF. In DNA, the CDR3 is TGCGCCAGCAGCGCGGGACAGCCTTCAGATACGCAGTATTTT.

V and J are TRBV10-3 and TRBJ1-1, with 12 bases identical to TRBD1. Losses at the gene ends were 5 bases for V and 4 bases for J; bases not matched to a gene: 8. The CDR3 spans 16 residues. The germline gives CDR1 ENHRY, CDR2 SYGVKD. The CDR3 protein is CAISTRDRGHGTEAFF. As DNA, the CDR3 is TGTGCCATCAGTACTCGGGACAGGGGGCATGGCACTGAAGCTTTCTTT.

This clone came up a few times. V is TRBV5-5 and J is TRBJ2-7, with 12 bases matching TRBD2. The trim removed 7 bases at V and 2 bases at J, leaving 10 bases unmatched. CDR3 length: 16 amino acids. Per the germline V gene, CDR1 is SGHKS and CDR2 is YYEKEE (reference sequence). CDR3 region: CASSFGASGRAYEQYF. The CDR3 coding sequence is TGTGCCAGCTCCTTTGGGGCTAGCGGGAGGGCCTACGAGCAGTACTTC.

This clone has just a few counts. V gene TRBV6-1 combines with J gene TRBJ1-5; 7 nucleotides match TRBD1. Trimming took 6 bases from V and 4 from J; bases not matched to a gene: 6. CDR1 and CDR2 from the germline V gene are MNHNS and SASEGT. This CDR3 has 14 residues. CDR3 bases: TGTGCCAGCAGCCGACAGGGTAATAATCAGCCCCAGCATTTT. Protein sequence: CASSRQGNNQPQHF.

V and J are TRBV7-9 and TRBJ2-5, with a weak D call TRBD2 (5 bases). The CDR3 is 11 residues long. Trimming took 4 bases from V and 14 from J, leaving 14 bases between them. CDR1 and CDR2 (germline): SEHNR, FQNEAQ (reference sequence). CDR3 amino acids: CASSSEGRYYF. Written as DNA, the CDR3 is TGTGCCAGCAGCTCAGAGGGTCGCTATTACTTC.

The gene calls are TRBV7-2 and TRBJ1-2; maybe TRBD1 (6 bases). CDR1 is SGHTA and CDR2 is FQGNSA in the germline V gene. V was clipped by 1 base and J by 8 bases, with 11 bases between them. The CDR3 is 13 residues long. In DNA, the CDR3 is TGTGCCAGCAGCTTAGGGGGGCCACGAGGCTACACCTTC. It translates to CASSLGGPRGYTF.

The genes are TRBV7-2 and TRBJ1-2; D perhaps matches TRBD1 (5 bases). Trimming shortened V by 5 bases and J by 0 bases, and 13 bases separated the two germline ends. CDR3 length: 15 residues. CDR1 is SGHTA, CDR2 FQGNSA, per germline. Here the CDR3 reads CASSRVGGTNYGYTF. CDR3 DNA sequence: TGTGCCAGCAGCCGAGTGGGGGGGACTAACTATGGCTACACCTTC.

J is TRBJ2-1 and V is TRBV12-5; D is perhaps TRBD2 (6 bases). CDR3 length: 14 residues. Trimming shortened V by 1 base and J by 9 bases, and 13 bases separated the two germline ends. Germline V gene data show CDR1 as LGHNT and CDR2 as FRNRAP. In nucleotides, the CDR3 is TGTGCTAGTGGTTTGGAGCGGGTAAGAGTTGAGCAGTTCTTC. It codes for CASGLERVRVEQFF.

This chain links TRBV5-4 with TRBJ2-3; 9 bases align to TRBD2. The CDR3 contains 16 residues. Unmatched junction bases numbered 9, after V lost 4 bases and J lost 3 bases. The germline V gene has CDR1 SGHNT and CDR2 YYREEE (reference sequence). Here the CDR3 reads CASSLRTSVRTDTQYF. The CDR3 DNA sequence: TGTGCCAGCAGCCTCCGGACTAGCGTGAGAACAGATACGCAGTATTTT. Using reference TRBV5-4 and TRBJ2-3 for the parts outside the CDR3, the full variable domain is ETGVTQSPTHLIKTRGQQVTLRCSSQSGHNTVSWYQQALGQGPQFIFQYYREEENGRGNFPPRFSGLQFPNYSSELNVNALELDDSALYLCASSLRTSVRTDTQYFGPGTRLTVL.

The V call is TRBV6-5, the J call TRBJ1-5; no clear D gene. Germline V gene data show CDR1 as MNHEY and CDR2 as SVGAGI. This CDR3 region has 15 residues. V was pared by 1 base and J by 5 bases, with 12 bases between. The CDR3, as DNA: TGTGCCAGCAGTTACTATAAGGTTTGGGATCAGCCCCAGCATTTT. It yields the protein CASSYYKVWDQPQHF.

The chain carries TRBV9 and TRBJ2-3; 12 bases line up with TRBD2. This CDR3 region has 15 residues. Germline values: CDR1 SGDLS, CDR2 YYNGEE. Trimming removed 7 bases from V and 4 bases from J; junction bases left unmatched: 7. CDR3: CASRGASGGADTQYF. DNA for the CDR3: TGTGCCAGCCGTGGGGCTAGCGGGGGGGCAGATACGCAGTATTTT. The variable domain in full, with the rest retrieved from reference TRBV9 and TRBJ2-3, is DSGVTQTPKHLITATGQRVTLRCSPRSGDLSVYWYQQSLDQGLQFLIQYYNGEERAKGNILERFSAQQFPDLHSELNLSSLELGDSALYFCASRGASGGADTQYFGPGTRLTVL.

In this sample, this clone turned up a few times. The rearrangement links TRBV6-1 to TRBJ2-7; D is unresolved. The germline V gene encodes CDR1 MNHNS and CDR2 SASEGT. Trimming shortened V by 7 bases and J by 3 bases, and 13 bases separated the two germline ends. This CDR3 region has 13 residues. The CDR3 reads CASIVRLGYEQYF. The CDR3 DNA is TGTGCCAGCATTGTTCGTTTGGGCTACGAGCAGTACTTC.

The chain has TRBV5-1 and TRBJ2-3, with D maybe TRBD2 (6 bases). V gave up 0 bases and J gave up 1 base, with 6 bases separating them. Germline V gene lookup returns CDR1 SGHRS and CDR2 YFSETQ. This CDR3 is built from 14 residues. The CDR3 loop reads CASSLGGGTDTQYF. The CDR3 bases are TGCGCCAGCAGCTTGGGCGGGGGCACAGATACGCAGTATTTT. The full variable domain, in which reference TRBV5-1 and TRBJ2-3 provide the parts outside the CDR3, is KAGVTQTPRYLIKTRGQQVTLSCSPISGHRSVSWYQQTPGQGLQFLFEYFSETQRNKGNFPGRFSGRQFSNSRSEMNVSTLELGDSALYLCASSLGGGTDTQYFGPGTRLTVL.

CDR3 sequence (DNA): TGTGCCTGGAGTTTGGGACAGGGATGGGAAAAACTGTTTTTT. Translated: CAWSLGQGWEKLFF. The rearrangement joins TRBV30 to TRBJ1-4, with 9 bases identical to TRBD1. The germline CDR1 and CDR2 sequences are GTSNPN and SVGIG (reference sequence). This CDR3 is built from 14 residues. The ends lost 2 bases at V and 8 bases at J; junction bases unmatched: 6. The full variable domain, completed using reference TRBV30 and TRBJ1-4, is SQTIHQWPATLVQPVGSPLSLECTVEGTSNPNLYWYRQAAGRGLQLLFYSVGIGQISSEVPQNLSASRPQDRQFILSSKKLLLSDSGFYLCAWSLGQGWEKLFFGSGTQLSVL.

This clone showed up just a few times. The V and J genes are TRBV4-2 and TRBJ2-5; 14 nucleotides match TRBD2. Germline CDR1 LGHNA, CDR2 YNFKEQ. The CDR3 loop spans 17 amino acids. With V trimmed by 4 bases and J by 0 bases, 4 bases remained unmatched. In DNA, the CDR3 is TGTGCCAGCAGCCGAGGGACTAGCGGGGGCCACCAAGAGACCCAGTACTTC. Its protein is CASSRGTSGGHQETQYF.

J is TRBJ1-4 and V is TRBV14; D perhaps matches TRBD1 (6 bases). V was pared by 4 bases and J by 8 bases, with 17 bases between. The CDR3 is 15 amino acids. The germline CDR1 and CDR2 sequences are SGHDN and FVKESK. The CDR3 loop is CASSLWTAGGEKLFF. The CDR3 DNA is TGTGCCAGCAGCCTATGGACAGCCGGCGGGGAAAAACTGTTTTTT.

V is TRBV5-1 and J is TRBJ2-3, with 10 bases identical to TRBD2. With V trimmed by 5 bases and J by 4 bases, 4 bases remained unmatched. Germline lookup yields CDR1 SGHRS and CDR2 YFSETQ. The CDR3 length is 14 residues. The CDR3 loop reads CASRSSGSPDTQYF. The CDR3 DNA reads TGCGCCAGCAGATCTAGCGGGAGCCCAGATACGCAGTATTTT.

The CDR3 is CASSLKGFQPQHF. The CDR3 DNA is TGTGCCAGCAGTCTAAAGGGGTTTCAGCCCCAGCATTTT. This chain joins TRBV28 and TRBJ1-5, with D tentatively TRBD1 (5 bases). This CDR3 region has 13 residues. The germline V and J ends were trimmed by 5 bases and 6 bases, with 11 bases remaining between them. CDR1 and CDR2 from the germline V gene are MDHEN and SYDVKM.

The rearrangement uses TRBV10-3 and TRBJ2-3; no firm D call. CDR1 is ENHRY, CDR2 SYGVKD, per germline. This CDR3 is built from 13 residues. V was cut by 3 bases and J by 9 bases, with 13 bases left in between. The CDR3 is CAISEWAKPTQYF. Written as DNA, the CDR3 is TGTGCCATCAGTGAATGGGCCAAACCCACGCAGTATTTT.

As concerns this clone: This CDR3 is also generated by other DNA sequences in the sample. CDR3 coding DNA: TGTGCCATCCGAGGGCAGGGAACCTACGAGCAGTACTTC. Residues: CAIRGQGTYEQYF. This chain links TRBV10-3 with TRBJ2-7, with D tentatively TRBD1 or TRBD2 (5 bases each). V was clipped by 8 bases and J by 2 bases, with 13 bases between them. The CDR3 spans 13 residues. Germline CDR1 and CDR2: ENHRY and SYGVKD.

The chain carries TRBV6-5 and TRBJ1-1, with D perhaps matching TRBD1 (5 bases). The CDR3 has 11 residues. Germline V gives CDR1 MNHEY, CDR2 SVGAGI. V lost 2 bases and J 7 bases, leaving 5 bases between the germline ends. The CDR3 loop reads CASSYRGEAFF. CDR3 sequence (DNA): TGTGCCAGCAGTTACAGGGGTGAAGCTTTCTTT.

In DNA, the CDR3 is TGTGCCAGCAGCGTAGGGCTACAGGGGAGGTGGACTGAAGCTTTCTTT. Encoded protein: CASSVGLQGRWTEAFF. The chain recombines TRBV9 with TRBJ1-1; 7 nucleotides match TRBD1. J lost 5 bases, V lost 0 bases, and 10 bases had no gene match. This CDR3 is built from 16 residues. The germline V gene encodes CDR1 SGDLS and CDR2 YYNGEE.

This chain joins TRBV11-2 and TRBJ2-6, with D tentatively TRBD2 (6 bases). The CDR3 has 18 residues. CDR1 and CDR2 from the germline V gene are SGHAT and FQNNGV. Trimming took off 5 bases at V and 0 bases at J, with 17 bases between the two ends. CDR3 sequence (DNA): TGTGCCAGCAGCCCGCTTACGGGGGTAAGCTCTGGGGCCAACGTCCTGACTTTC. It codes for CASSPLTGVSSGANVLTF.